These 27 T cell receptor beta chains were sequenced from one sample in a study of CD8 T cells in ankylosing spondylitis. Antigen specificity for these receptors is unknown. Study observations and caveats: A motif in TCR beta, a set of roughly eight highly homologous variants, appeared characteristic of ankylosing spondylitis blood.

TCRdb re-derived calls from the 5' RACE reads in MiXCR, one entry per CDR3 protein. The data contain about 330,000 distinct CDR3 sequences, 6.5% to 10% of them seen just once; the ten biggest clones take up roughly 15%. The sequencing input was blood, either unsorted or a sorted T cell fraction (not recorded which). Receptors were obtained from a male donor with ankylosing spondylitis.

At least ten counts were recorded for this clonotype. The gene calls are TRBV2 and TRBJ2-3; D gene uncertain. V was cut by 2 bases and J by 4 bases, with 7 bases left in between. CDR3 length: 13 amino acids. Germline V gives CDR1 SNHLY, CDR2 FYNNEI. In nucleotides, the CDR3 is TGTGCCAGCAGTGAAACACTATCAGATACGCAGTATTTT. Residues: CASSETLSDTQYF.

Only a few counts were recorded for this clonotype. V usage is TRBV7-8 and J usage is TRBJ1-5; D gene unclear. The CDR3 totals 14 residues. Germline CDR1 reads SGHVS; CDR2 reads FQNEAQ. V dropped 6 bases and J dropped 4 bases, with 13 bases sitting between them. CDR3 sequence reads: CASSYYAGNQPQHF. Written as DNA, the CDR3 is TGTGCCAGCAGTTACTATGCGGGGAATCAGCCCCAGCATTTT.

There are many counts of this clonotype. This chain links TRBV20-1 with TRBJ2-3, with unresolved D. V was trimmed by 4 bases and J by 6 bases, leaving 14 bases between them. The CDR3 length is 13 residues. Per germline, CDR1 DFQATT and CDR2 SNEGSKA (reference sequence). CDR3 loop: CSAIDPAKDTQYF. The CDR3, as DNA: TGCAGTGCTATCGACCCAGCGAAGGATACGCAGTATTTT.

The table lists this clonotype with a few counts. The chain combines TRBV28 with TRBJ2-7; D not certain. Per the germline V gene, CDR1 is MDHEN and CDR2 is SYDVKM. This CDR3 region has 13 residues. Trimming stripped 0 bases from V and 7 bases from J, with 10 bases between. CDR3 sequence reads: CASSLWIGPEQYF. The DNA for the CDR3 is TGTGCCAGCAGTTTATGGATAGGACCGGAGCAGTACTTC.

This clonotype has just a few counts. The CDR3 DNA reads TGTGCCAGCAGCTTAGCTGGACTAGCGGGAGCGGGGGCCCAAGAGACCCAGTACTTC. It is translated as CASSLAGLAGAGAQETQYF. V usage is TRBV7-2 and J usage is TRBJ2-5; 13 bases align to TRBD2. Per germline, CDR1 SGHTA and CDR2 FQGNSA. The CDR3 is made up of 19 amino acids. Germline trimming cut 0 bases from V and 1 base from J; bases unmatched to any gene: 8.

This clonotype was recorded many times. V and J are TRBV28 and TRBJ2-3; the D gene is possibly TRBD2 (5 bases). Trimming removed 5 bases from V and 0 bases from J, with 12 bases in between. The CDR3 spans 15 residues. The germline CDR1 and CDR2 sequences are MDHEN and SYDVKM. This CDR3 reads CASSPLRVSTDTQYF. In nucleotides, the CDR3 is TGTGCCAGCAGTCCACTGAGGGTGAGCACAGATACGCAGTATTTT.

This clonotype was seen at least ten times. The rearrangement uses TRBV29-1 and TRBJ1-2; D is unresolved. V was clipped by 7 bases and J by 6 bases, with 15 bases between them. Germline V gene sequence: CDR1 SQVTM, CDR2 ANQGSEA. This CDR3 is built from 12 residues. CDR3 sequence: CSAVSMGDGYTF. The CDR3 DNA is TGCAGCGCCGTCTCCATGGGAGATGGCTACACCTTC.

This clonotype was found a few times. V and J are TRBV5-1 and TRBJ2-2, with 7 positions matching TRBD2. Germline V CDR1 and CDR2: SGHRS, YFSETQ. The ends lost 6 bases at V and 4 bases at J; junction bases unmatched: 9. The CDR3 is made up of 15 amino acids. The CDR3 coding sequence is TGCGCCAGCACCCTGGGGGGGGAAGTCACCGGGGAGCTGTTTTTT. It translates to CASTLGGEVTGELFF.

J is TRBJ2-7 and V is TRBV27; the D is unclear. With 3 bases removed from V and 6 bases from J, the gap between germline ends came to 9 bases. The CDR3 loop spans 12 amino acids. CDR1 and CDR2 (germline): MNHEY, SMNVEV (reference sequence). The CDR3 is CASSLWRGEQYF. CDR3 DNA sequence: TGTGCCAGCAGTTTGTGGAGAGGCGAGCAGTACTTC.

This clonotype was counted many times. The chain joins TRBV20-1 to TRBJ1-1; 7 nucleotides match TRBD1. V lost 1 base, J lost 5 bases, and 4 bases stayed unmatched. This CDR3 is 13 amino acids long. Germline V gene data show CDR1 as DFQATT and CDR2 as SNEGSKA (reference sequence). The CDR3 bases are TGCAGTGCTAGAGGGACAGGAGGTACTGAAGCTTTCTTT. This gives the protein CSARGTGGTEAFF.

There are a few counts of this clonotype. The V gene is TRBV28, the J gene TRBJ2-7; D is ambiguous. CDR3 length: 17 amino acids. V was pared by 4 bases and J by 2 bases, with 21 bases between. The germline V gene has CDR1 MDHEN and CDR2 SYDVKM. CDR3 in DNA: TGTGCCAGCAGTTCCTGGACGGAGTTCACCTCTACCTACGAGCAGTACTTC. It yields the protein CASSSWTEFTSTYEQYF.

This clonotype was detected many times. The V gene is TRBV24-1, the J gene TRBJ2-3; 9 positions agree with TRBD1. The germline V gene has CDR1 KGHDR and CDR2 SFDVKD. This CDR3 is 15 amino acids long. Unmatched junction bases numbered 8, after V lost 6 bases and J lost 5 bases. The CDR3: CATSSTGGRRDTQYF. As DNA, the CDR3 is TGTGCCACCAGTTCCACAGGGGGCCGACGAGATACGCAGTATTTT.

In this sample, this clonotype turned up many times. This rearrangement joins TRBV7-3 to TRBJ2-1; D gene ambiguous. V lost 0 bases and J lost 7, with 7 bases in between. The CDR3 loop spans 13 amino acids. Germline CDR1 SGHTA, CDR2 FQGTGA. The CDR3 nucleotides are TGTGCCAGCAGCTTAACGGCCCTTAATGAGCAGTTCTTC. Protein sequence: CASSLTALNEQFF.

This clonotype was counted a few times. The CDR3 DNA is TGTGCCAGCTCACCCATCGAGACTAGCGGGGGACTCTACGAGCAGTACTTC. As protein: CASSPIETSGGLYEQYF. This chain joins TRBV18 and TRBJ2-7; 12 bases align to TRBD2. J was trimmed by 3 bases and V by 3 bases; bases with no gene match: 9. CDR3 length: 17 amino acids. Germline V CDR1 and CDR2: KGHSH, LQKENI.

The J gene is TRBJ2-1, the V gene TRBV11-2, with D perhaps TRBD2 (6 bases). This CDR3 is 15 amino acids long. Trimming took 1 base from V and 8 from J, leaving 15 bases between them. Germline V gene sequence: CDR1 SGHAT, CDR2 FQNNGV. The CDR3: CASSLVGGVSDEQFF. The CDR3, as DNA: TGTGCCAGCAGCTTAGTGGGAGGAGTTAGCGATGAGCAGTTCTTC.

This clonotype was recorded a few times. The CDR3 DNA reads TGTGCCAGCAGCTTAGTGATTACTATACGACAGGGAAGCCAAGAGACCCAGTACTTC. Translating it yields CASSLVITIRQGSQETQYF. V is TRBV11-2 and J is TRBJ2-5; 7 bases map to TRBD1. J lost 1 base, V lost 1 base, and 15 bases had no gene match. Germline V gene lookup returns CDR1 SGHAT and CDR2 FQNNGV. The CDR3 has 19 amino acids.

Only a few counts were recorded for this clonotype. This chain uses TRBV5-1 with TRBJ1-2; D perhaps matches TRBD1 (5 bases). CDR3 length: 12 residues. Germline assignment: CDR1 SGHRS and CDR2 YFSETQ. V lost 0 bases, J lost 8 bases, and 8 bases lay in between. Here the CDR3 reads CASSLERGGYTF. CDR3 sequence (DNA): TGCGCCAGCAGCTTGGAGAGGGGCGGCTACACCTTC.

This chain uses TRBV4-3 with TRBJ2-5; D gene unclear. This CDR3 has 14 residues. Germline V gene sequence: CDR1 LGHNA, CDR2 YSLEER. The V end lost 1 base, the J end lost 0 bases, and 6 bases lay between the germline ends. The CDR3 sequence: CASSQGLHQETQYF. The CDR3 region has the DNA TGCGCCAGCAGCCAAGGGCTACACCAAGAGACCCAGTACTTC.

This rearrangement joins TRBV6-1 to TRBJ2-1, with D possibly being TRBD1 or TRBD2 (5 bases each). V shed 9 bases and J shed 4 bases, with 13 bases lying between them. The CDR3 has 13 residues. Germline assignment: CDR1 MNHNS and CDR2 SASEGT. The CDR3 loop is CASARDLYNEQFF. As DNA, the CDR3 is TGTGCCAGTGCGAGGGACCTTTACAATGAGCAGTTCTTC.

The chain joins TRBV4-1 to TRBJ2-1; D is perhaps TRBD1 (6 bases). This CDR3 region has 16 residues. Looked up from germline, CDR1 is MGHRA and CDR2 is YSYEKL. The V gene lost 2 bases and the J gene lost 3 bases, with 14 bases spanning the gap. CDR3 coding DNA: TGCGCCAGCAGCCAACCTCCTCAGGGGCGCTACAATGAGCAGTTCTTC. This translates into CASSQPPQGRYNEQFF.

The V call is TRBV7-8, the J call TRBJ2-1; 12 bases are a match to TRBD2. CDR1 and CDR2 (germline): SGHVS, FQNEAQ. V lost 2 bases to trimming and J lost 6 bases; unmatched junction nucleotides: 8. This CDR3 is 17 amino acids long. CDR3 residues: CASSLPRLAGVGNEQFF. CDR3 coding DNA: TGTGCCAGCAGCTTACCCCGACTAGCGGGAGTTGGCAATGAGCAGTTCTTC.

The genes are TRBV7-8 and TRBJ1-6; 7 bases fit TRBD1. The V gene end was trimmed by 1 base and the J gene end by 7 bases; junction bases not matched to a gene: 4. The CDR3 extends over 15 amino acids. CDR1 SGHVS and CDR2 FQNEAQ come from the germline V gene. The CDR3 is CASSLGDRRNSPLHF. The CDR3 nucleotides read TGTGCCAGCAGCTTAGGGGACAGAAGAAATTCACCCCTCCACTTT.

This clonotype was counted at least ten times. The chain uses TRBV7-6 and TRBJ2-2; 9 bases are shared with TRBD2. The CDR3 has 15 amino acids. The junction had 7 bases not matched to a gene; V was cut back by 3 bases and J by 8 bases. The germline V gene encodes CDR1 SGHVS and CDR2 FNYEAQ. CDR3 bases: TGTGCCAGCAGCTTCCGTAGCGGGAGTGTTGGGGAGCTGTTTTTT. This translates into CASSFRSGSVGELFF.

This clonotype showed up just a few times. The J gene is TRBJ1-4, the V gene TRBV18; D is unresolved. The CDR3 has 13 residues. The V end lost 2 bases, the J end lost 8 bases, and 9 bases lay between the germline ends. In germline, CDR1 is KGHSH, CDR2 LQKENI. CDR3 sequence: CASSPSGDEKLFF. DNA for the CDR3: TGTGCCAGCTCACCATCGGGAGACGAAAAACTGTTTTTT.

This clonotype was counted only a few times. The chain employs TRBV20-1 and TRBJ2-3; the D is unclear. V gave up 1 base and J gave up 0 bases, with 11 bases separating them. Germline V gene data show CDR1 as DFQATT and CDR2 as SNEGSKA (reference sequence). This CDR3 contains 15 residues. The CDR3 loop is CSARARPSSTDTQYF. Here the CDR3 DNA reads TGCAGTGCTAGAGCTCGCCCGTCTAGCACAGATACGCAGTATTTT.

This clonotype was observed once. The V and J genes are TRBV7-6 and TRBJ1-5; 9 nucleotides align to TRBD1. Germline lookup yields CDR1 SGHVS and CDR2 FNYEAQ. This CDR3 has 16 amino acids. V lost 4 bases to trimming and J lost 6 bases; unmatched junction nucleotides: 10. Written as DNA, the CDR3 is TGTGCCAGCAGCTCTACAGGGGGCGTGGGTATTCAGCCCCAGCATTTT. It codes for CASSSTGGVGIQPQHF. Drawing the rest from reference TRBV7-6 and TRBJ1-5, the complete variable domain is GAGVSQSPRYKVTKRGQDVALRCDPISGHVSLYWYRQALGQGPEFLTYFNYEAQQDKSGLPNDRFSAERPEGSISTLTIQRTEQRDSAMYRCASSSTGGVGIQPQHFGDGTRLSIL.

This clonotype came up a few times. The rearrangement uses TRBV6-4 and TRBJ2-1; D possibly corresponds to TRBD2 (5 bases). Germline-derived CDR1 and CDR2 are MRHNA and SNTAGT. The CDR3 has 17 amino acids. Deletions cut 0 bases from V and 10 bases from J, with 22 bases between. The CDR3, as DNA: TGTGCCAGCAGTGACTCGAAGCGGCCTGGCCAGGTTTCGGAGCAGTTCTTC. It yields the protein CASSDSKRPGQVSEQFF.